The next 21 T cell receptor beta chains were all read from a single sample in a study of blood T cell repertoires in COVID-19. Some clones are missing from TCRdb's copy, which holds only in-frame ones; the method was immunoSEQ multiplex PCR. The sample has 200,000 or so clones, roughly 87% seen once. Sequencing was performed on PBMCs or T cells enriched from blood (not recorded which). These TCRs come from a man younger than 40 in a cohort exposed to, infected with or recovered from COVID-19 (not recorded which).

The chain's CDR3 is CASSRTSINTGELFF. CDR3 sequence (DNA): TGTGCCAGCAGCCGAACTAGCATTAACACCGGGGAGCTGTTTTTT. The rearrangement uses TRBV4-2 and TRBJ2-2; tentative D call: TRBD2 (6 bases). The CDR3 extends over 15 amino acids. V was cut by 4 bases and J by 2 bases, with 11 bases left in between. From germline, CDR1 is LGHNA and CDR2 YNFKEQ.

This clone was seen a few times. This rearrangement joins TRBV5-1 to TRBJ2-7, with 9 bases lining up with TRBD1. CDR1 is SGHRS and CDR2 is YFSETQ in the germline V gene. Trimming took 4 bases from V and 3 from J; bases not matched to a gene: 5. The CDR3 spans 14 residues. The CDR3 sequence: CASSARDRVYEQYF. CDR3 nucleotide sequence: TGCGCCAGCAGCGCCCGGGACAGGGTCTACGAGCAGTACTTC. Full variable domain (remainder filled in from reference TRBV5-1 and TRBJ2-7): KAGVTQTPRYLIKTRGQQVTLSCSPISGHRSVSWYQQTPGQGLQFLFEYFSETQRNKGNFPGRFSGRQFSNSRSEMNVSTLELGDSALYLCASSARDRVYEQYFGPGTRLTVT.

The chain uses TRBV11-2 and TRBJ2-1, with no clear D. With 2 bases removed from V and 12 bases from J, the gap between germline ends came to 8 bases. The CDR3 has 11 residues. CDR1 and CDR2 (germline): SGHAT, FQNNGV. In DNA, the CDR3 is TGTGCCAGCAGCTTAACCGAGCTGCAGTTCTTC. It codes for CASSLTELQFF.

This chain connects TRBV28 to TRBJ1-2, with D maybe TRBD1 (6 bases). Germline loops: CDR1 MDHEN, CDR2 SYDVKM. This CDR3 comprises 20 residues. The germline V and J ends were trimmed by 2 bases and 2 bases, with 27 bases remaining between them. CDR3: CASSLTARARSMGANYGYTF. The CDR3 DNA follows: TGTGCCAGCAGTTTAACGGCTAGAGCTCGGAGCATGGGGGCAAACTATGGCTACACCTTC.

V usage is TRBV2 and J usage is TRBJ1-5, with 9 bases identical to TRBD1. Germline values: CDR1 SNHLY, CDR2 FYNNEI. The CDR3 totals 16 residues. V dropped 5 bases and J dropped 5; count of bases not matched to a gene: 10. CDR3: CASSSYRDRVYQPQHF. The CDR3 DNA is TGTGCCAGCAGTAGTTACCGGGACAGGGTTTATCAGCCCCAGCATTTT.

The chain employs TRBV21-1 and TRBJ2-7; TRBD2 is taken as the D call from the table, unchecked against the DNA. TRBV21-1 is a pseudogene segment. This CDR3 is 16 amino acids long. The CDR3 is CASRKTGGSRVYEQYF. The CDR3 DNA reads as TGTGCCAGCAGAAAGACGGGAGGGAGTAGGGTTTACGAGCAGTACTTC.

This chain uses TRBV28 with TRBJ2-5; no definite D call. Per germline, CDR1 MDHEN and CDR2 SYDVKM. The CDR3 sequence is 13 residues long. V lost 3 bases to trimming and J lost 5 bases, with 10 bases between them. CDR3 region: CASSFTVVETQYF. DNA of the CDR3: TGTGCCAGCAGTTTTACAGTTGTGGAGACCCAGTACTTC.

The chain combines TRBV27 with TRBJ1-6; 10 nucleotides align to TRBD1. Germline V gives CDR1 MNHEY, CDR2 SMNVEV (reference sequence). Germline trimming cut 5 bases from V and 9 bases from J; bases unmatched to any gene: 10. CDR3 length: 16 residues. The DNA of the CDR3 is TGTGCCAGCAGTGAAGGGGACAGGGGCGGCGGTTCACCCCTCCACTTT. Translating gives CASSEGDRGGGSPLHF.

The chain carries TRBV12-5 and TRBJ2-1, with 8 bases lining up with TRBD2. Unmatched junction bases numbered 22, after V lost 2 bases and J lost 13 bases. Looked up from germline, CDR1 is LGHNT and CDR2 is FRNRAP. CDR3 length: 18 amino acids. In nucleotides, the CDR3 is TGTGCTAGTGGTTTGTTGACCGATCAGGCGGGAGGCCTGGGGAGACAGTTCTTC. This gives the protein CASGLLTDQAGGLGRQFF.

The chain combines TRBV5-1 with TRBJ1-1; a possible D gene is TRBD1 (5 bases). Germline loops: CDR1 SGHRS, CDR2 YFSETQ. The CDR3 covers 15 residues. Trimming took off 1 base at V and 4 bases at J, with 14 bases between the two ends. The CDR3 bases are TGCGCCAGCAGCTTGAGCCCCTCGGGGGGCACTGAAGCTTTCTTT. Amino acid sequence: CASSLSPSGGTEAFF.

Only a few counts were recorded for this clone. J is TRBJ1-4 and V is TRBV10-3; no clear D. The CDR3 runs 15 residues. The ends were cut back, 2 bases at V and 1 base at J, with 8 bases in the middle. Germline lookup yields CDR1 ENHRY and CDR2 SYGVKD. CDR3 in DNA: TGTGCCATCAGTGAGGGTAGATTAACTAATGAAAAACTGTTTTTT. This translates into CAISEGRLTNEKLFF.

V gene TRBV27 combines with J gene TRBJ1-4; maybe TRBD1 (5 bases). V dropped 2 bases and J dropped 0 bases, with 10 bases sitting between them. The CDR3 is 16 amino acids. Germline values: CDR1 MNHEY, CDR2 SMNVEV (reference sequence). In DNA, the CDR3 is TGTGCCAGCAGTTTACTAACAGGCGCAACTAATGAAAAACTGTTTTTT. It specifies CASSLLTGATNEKLFF.

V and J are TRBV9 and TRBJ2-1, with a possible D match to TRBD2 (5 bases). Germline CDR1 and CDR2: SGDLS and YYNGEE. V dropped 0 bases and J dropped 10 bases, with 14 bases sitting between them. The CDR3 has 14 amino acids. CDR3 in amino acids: CASSVDLLDGEQFF. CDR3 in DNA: TGTGCCAGCAGCGTAGATCTACTAGACGGGGAGCAGTTCTTC.

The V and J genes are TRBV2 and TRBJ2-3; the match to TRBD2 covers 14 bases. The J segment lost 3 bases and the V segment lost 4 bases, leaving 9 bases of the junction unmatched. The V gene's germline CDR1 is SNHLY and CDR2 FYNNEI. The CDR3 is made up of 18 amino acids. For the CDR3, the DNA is TGTGCCAGCAGTGGAATATGGGGGACTAGCGGGAGTACAGATACGCAGTATTTT. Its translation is CASSGIWGTSGSTDTQYF.

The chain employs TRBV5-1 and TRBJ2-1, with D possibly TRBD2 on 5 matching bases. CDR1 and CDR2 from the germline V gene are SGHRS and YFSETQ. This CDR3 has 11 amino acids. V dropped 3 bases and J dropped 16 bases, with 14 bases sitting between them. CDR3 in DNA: TGCGCCAGCAGCTCCGGTGGACTCGAATTCTTC. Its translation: CASSSGGLEFF.

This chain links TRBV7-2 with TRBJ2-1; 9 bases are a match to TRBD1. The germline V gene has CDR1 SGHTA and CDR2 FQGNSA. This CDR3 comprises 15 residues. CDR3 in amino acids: CAFYRGRRGYNEQFF. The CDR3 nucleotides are TGTGCTTTCTACAGGGGGCGGAGAGGCTACAATGAGCAGTTCTTC.

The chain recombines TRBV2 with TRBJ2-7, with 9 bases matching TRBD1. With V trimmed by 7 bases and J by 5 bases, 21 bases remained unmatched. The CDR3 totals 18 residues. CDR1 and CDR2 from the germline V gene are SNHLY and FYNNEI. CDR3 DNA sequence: TGTGCCAGCAAGTTGTTTTACCTGTCGGGACAGGGCGACCACGAGCAGTACTTC. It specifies CASKLFYLSGQGDHEQYF.

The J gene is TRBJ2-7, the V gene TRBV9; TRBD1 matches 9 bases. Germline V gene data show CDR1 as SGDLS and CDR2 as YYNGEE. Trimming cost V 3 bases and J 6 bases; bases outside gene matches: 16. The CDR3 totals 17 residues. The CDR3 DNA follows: TGTGCCAGCAGCGCTAGGGAGTGGGACAGGGATCGTGGCGAGCAGTACTTC. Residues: CASSAREWDRDRGEQYF.

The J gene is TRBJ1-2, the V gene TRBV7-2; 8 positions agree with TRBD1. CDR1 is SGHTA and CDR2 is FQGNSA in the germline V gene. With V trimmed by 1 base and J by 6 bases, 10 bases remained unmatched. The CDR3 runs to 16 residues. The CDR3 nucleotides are TGTGCCAGCAGCTTAGGGGACAGGTTAACGTACCATGGCTACACCTTC. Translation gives CASSLGDRLTYHGYTF.

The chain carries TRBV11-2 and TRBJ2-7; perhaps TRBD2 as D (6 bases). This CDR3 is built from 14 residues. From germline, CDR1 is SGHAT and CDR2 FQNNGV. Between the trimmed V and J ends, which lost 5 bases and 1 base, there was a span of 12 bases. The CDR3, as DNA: TGTGCCAGCAGCCGTGGCGGGGTTTCCTACGAGCAGTACTTC. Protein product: CASSRGGVSYEQYF.

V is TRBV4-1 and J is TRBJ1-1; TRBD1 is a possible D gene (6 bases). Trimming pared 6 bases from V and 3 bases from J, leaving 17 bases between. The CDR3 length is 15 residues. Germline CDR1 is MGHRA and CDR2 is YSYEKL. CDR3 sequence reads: CASRYTATGHTEAFF. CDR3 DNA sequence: TGCGCCAGCAGGTATACTGCGACAGGCCACACTGAAGCTTTCTTT.